Included here is one T cell receptor (beta chain) sequence, with context. Its antigen is not identified. Primers included in the PCR were 60 Vbeta and 13 Jbeta primers. Profiled with immunoSEQ multiplex PCR; TCRdb holds only in-frame clones, not every one. The data show about 130,000 clones, over 50% seen once. The data stem from a study of cytomegalovirus exposure and HLA in healthy donors. V gave up 8 bases and J gave up 3 bases; unmatched junction bases: 15. CDR1 LNHDA and CDR2 SQIVND come from the germline V gene (reference sequence). The length of the CDR3 is 16 residues. Study-level points and caveats: Presence/absence analyses assumed roughly uniform sequencing depth across donors.

The sequence was obtained from a human donor in good health. Material: PBMCs. This chain joins TRBV19 and TRBJ1-2; 7 bases fit TRBD1. The DNA for the CDR3 is TGTGCCAGTTCTGGAACAGGGGCGGAAAGTGACTATGGCTACACCTTC. It codes for CASSGTGAESDYGYTF.